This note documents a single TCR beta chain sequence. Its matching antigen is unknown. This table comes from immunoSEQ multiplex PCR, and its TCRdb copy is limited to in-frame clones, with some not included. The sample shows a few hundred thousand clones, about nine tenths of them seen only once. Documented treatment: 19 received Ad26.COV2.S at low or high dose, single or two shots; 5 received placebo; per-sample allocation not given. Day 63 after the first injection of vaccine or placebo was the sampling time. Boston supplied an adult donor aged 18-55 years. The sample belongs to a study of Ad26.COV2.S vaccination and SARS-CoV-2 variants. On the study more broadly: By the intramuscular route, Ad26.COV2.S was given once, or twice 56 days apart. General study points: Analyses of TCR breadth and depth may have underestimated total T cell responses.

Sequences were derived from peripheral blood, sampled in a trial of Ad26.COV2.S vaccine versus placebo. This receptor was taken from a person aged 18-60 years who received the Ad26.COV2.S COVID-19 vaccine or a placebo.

The CDR3 DNA follows: TGTGCCAGCTCACATAAACTAGCGGGGGTCAGGAACGAGCAGTACTTC. Translating gives CASSHKLAGVRNEQYF. V is TRBV18 and J is TRBJ2-7; the match to TRBD2 covers 11 bases. The CDR3 has 16 residues. In germline, CDR1 is KGHSH, CDR2 LQKENI. V was pared by 4 bases and J by 5 bases, with 10 bases of the junction left unmatched.